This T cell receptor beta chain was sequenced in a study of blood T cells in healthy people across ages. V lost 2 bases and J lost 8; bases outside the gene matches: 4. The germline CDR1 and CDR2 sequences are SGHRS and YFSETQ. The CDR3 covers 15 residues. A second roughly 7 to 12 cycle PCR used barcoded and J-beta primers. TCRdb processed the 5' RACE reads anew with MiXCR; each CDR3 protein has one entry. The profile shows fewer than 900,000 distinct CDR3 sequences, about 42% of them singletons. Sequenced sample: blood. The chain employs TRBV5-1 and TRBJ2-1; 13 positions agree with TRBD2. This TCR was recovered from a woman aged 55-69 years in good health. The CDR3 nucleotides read TGCGCCAGCAGCTTCGCCGGGACTAGCGGGGATGAGCAGTTCTTC. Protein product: CASSFAGTSGDEQFF.